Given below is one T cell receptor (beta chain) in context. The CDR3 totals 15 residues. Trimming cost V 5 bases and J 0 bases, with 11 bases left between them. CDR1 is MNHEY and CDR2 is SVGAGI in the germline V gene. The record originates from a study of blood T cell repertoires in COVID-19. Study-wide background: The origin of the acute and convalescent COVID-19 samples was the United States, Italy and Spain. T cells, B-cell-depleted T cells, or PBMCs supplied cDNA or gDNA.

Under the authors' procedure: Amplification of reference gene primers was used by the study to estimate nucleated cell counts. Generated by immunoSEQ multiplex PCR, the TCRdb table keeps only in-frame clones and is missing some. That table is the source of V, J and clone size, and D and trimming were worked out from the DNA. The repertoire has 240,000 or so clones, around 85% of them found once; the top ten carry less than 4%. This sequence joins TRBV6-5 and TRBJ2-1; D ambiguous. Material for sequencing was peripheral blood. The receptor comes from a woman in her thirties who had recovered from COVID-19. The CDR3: CASSTDWSSYNEQFF. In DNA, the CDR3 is TGTGCCAGCAGTACTGACTGGAGCTCCTACAATGAGCAGTTCTTC.